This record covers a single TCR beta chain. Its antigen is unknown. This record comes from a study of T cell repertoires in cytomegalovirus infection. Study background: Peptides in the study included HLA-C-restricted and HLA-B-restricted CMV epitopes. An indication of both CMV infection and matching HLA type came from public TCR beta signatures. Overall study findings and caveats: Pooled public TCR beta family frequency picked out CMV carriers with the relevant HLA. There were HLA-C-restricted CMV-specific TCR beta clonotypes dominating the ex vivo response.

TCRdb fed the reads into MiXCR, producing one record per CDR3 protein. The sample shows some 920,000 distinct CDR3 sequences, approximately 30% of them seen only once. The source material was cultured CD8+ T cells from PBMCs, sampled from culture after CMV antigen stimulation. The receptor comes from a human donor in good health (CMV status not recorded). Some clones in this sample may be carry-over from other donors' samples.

CDR3 amino acids: CASSPGTAHTYEQYV. DNA of the CDR3: TGTGCCAGCAGCCCCGGGACAGCTCACACCTACGAGCAGTACGTC. This chain connects TRBV7-8 to TRBJ2-7; 7 bases match TRBD1. Unmatched junction bases numbered 9, after V lost 5 bases and J lost 2 bases. CDR3 length: 15 residues. Germline lookup yields CDR1 SGHVS and CDR2 FQNEAQ.